This T cell receptor beta chain was retrieved from a study of beta chain features in type 1 diabetes. Study outcomes and limitations: VDJ junctions sequenced from type 1 diabetes patients showed fewer insertions and more deletions. Moderately but significantly shorter TCRB CDR3s were found in Type 1 diabetes patients in all four CD4+ subsets.

Investigators reverse transcribed all isolated RNA, so they sequenced expressed TCRB transcripts. Method: immunoSEQ multiplex PCR; TCRdb's copy keeps in-frame clones and lacks some. The sample includes 400,000 or so clones, 9.5% to 10% of them seen just once. The germline CDR1 and CDR2 sequences are SGHAT and FQNNGV. The germline V and J ends were trimmed by 5 bases and 3 bases, with 17 bases remaining between them. The CDR3 extends over 15 amino acids. This clone was seen only a few times. No antigen is known for it. The TCR originated in a man aged 25 to 40 with type 1 diabetes. The sequenced material came from central memory CD4+ T cells from blood. This rearrangement joins TRBV11-2 to TRBJ2-7, with a tentative D call TRBD2 (5 bases). The CDR3 here is CASSPGSGANYEQYF. DNA for the CDR3: TGTGCCAGCAGCCCCGGAAGCGGAGCTAACTACGAGCAGTACTTC.